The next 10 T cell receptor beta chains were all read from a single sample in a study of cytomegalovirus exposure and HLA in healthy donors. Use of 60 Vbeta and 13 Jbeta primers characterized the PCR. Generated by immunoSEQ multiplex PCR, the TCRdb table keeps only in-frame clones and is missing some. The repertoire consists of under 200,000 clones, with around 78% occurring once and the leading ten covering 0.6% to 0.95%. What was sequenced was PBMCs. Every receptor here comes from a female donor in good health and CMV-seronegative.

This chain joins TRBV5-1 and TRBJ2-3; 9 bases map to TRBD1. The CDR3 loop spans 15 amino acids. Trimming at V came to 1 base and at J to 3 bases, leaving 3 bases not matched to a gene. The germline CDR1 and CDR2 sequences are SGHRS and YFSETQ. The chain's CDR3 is CASSLLDRGTDTQYF. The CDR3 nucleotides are TGCGCCAGCAGCTTGCTGGACAGGGGAACAGATACGCAGTATTTT.

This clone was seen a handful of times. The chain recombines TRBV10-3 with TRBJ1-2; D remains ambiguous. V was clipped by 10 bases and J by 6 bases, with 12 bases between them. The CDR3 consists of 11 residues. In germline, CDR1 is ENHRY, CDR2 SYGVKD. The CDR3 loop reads CATHEGNGYTF. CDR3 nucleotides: TGTGCCACCCATGAGGGTAATGGCTACACCTTC.

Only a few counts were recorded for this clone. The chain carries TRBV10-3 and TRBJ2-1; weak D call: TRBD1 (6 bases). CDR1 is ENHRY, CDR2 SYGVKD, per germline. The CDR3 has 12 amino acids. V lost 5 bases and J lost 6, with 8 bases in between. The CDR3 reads CAISPRGNEQFF. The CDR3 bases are TGTGCCATCAGTCCCAGGGGCAATGAGCAGTTCTTC.

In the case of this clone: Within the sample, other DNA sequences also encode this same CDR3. This chain's CDR3 is CASSPGLVYNEQFF. Here the CDR3 DNA reads TGTGCCAGCAGTCCGGGACTAGTCTACAATGAGCAGTTCTTC. This chain joins TRBV28 and TRBJ2-1; 8 nucleotides agree with TRBD2. V trimming: 5 bases; J trimming: 3 bases; junction bases outside the gene matches: 3. From germline, CDR1 is MDHEN and CDR2 SYDVKM. The CDR3 has 14 residues.

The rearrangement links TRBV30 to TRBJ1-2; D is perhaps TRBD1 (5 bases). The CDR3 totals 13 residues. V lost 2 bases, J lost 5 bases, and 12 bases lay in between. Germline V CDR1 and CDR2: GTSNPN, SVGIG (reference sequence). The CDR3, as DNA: TGTGCCTGGAGTTGGGAGGGGAAGTATGGCTACACCTTC. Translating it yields CAWSWEGKYGYTF.

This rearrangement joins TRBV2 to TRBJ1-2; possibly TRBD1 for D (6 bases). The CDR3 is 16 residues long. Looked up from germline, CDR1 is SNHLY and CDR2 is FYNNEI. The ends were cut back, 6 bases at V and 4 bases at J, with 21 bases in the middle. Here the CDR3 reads CASRGTGEGGIYGYTF. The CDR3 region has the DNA TGTGCCAGCAGGGGTACCGGCGAGGGGGGGATCTATGGCTACACCTTC.

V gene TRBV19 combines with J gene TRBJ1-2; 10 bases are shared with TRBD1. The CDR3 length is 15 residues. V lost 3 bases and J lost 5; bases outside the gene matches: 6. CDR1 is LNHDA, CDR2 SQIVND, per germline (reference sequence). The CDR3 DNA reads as TGTGCCAGTAGTATCATGACAGGGGGCGCGTATGGCTACACCTTC. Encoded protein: CASSIMTGGAYGYTF.

CDR3 sequence reads: CAIRRGEEETQYF. The CDR3 nucleotides are TGTGCCATCCGAAGAGGGGAGGAAGAGACCCAGTACTTC. The chain links TRBV10-3 to TRBJ2-5; weak D call: TRBD2 (6 bases). V was clipped by 8 bases and J by 3 bases, with 13 bases between them. CDR1 and CDR2 from the germline V gene are ENHRY and SYGVKD. CDR3 size: 13 residues.

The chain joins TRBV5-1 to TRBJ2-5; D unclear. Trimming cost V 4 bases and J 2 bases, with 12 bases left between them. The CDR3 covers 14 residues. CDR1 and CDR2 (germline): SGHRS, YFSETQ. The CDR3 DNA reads TGCGCCAGCAGCGGCGGTGCGGAGCAAGAGACCCAGTACTTC. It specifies CASSGGAEQETQYF.

The CDR3 DNA reads TGTGCCAGCAGCCTGTCGGACAGGTCGTACTATGGCTACACCTTC. Its translation: CASSLSDRSYYGYTF. This sequence joins TRBV4-2 and TRBJ1-2; TRBD1 aligns across 7 bases. This CDR3 region has 15 residues. The germline gives CDR1 LGHNA, CDR2 YNFKEQ. The J segment lost 3 bases and the V segment lost 4 bases, leaving 8 bases of the junction unmatched.